The present T cell receptor beta chain was sequenced within a study of T cell changes during pregnancy in multiple sclerosis. Data came from immunoSEQ multiplex PCR; TCRdb stores just in-frame clones and leaves some out. This sample has over 50,000 clones, with roughly 86% found just once. This sample comprised peripheral blood, obtained in the first trimester of pregnancy. The source is a female donor with multiple sclerosis, enrolled in a pregnancy study.

DNA of the CDR3: TGTGCCAGCAGCTCCGGACTAGCGGGAGTAGAGACCCAGTACTTC. Amino acid sequence: CASSSGLAGVETQYF. The chain uses TRBV11-2 and TRBJ2-5, with 13 bases identical to TRBD2. Unmatched junction bases numbered 3, after V lost 4 bases and J lost 4 bases. The CDR3 spans 15 residues. Germline V gene sequence: CDR1 SGHAT, CDR2 FQNNGV.